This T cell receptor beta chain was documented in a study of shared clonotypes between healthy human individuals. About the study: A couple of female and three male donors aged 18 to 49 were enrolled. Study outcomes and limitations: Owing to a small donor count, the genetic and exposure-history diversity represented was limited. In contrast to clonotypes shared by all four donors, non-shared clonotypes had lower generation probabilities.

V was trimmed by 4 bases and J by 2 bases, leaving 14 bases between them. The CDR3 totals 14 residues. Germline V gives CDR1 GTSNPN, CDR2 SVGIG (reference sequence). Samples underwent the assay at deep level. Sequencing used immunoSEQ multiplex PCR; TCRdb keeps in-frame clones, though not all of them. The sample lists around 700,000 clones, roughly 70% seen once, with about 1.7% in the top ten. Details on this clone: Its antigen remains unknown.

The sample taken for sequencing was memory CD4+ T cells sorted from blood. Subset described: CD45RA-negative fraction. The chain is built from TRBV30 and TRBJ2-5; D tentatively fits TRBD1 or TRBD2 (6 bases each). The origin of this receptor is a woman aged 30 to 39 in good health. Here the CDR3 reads CAWKGGHVQETQYF. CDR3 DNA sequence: TGTGCCTGGAAAGGGGGGCACGTACAAGAGACCCAGTACTTC.